This TCR beta chain was sequenced in a study of identical twins. General study findings and limits: Cord blood beta clonotypes that were abundant carried fewer insertions, and memory repertoires showed no such trend. Compared with unrelated sharing, twin-shared out-of-frame alpha sequences had more low-probability sequences. There is a chance that invariant MAIT and iNKT cells partially muddied zero-insertion analyses.

TCRdb reprocessed the 5' RACE reads with MiXCR, giving one entry per CDR3 protein. The repertoire includes 400,000 to 650,000 distinct CDR3 sequences, roughly a fifth of them detected once, and roughly 0.9% sits in the top ten. Worth noting for this clonotype: Its antigen is currently unknown.

Germline V lookup: CDR1 SGHTA, CDR2 FQGNSA. The J segment lost 6 bases and the V segment lost 4 bases, leaving 10 bases of the junction unmatched. This CDR3 has 15 residues. The same data also went into a second study, on T cells expressing NK-cell markers.

The sample taken for sequencing was CD4+ T cells sorted from blood. The clonotype comes from a woman between 18 and 29 years old in good health. This chain joins TRBV7-2 and TRBJ2-7; 9 positions match TRBD1. The CDR3 sequence: CASSSLGTGWGEQYF. CDR3 nucleotides: TGTGCCAGCAGCTCTCTTGGGACAGGGTGGGGCGAGCAGTACTTC.